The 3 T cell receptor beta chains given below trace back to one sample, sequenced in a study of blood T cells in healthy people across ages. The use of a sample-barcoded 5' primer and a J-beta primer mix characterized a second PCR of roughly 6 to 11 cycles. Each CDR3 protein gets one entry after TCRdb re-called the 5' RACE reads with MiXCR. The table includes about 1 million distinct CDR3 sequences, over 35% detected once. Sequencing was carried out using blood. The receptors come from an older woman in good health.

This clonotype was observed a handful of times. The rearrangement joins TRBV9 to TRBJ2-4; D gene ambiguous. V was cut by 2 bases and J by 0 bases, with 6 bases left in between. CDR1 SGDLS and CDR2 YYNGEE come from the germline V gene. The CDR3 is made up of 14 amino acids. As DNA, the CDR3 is TGTGCCAGCAGCGTTGGGCTAGCCAAAAACATTCAGTACTTC. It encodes CASSVGLAKNIQYF.

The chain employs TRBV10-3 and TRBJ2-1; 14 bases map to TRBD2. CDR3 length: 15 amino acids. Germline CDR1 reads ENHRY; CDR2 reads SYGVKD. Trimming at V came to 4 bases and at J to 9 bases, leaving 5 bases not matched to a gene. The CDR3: CAISGGLAGGGEQFF. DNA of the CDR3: TGTGCCATCAGTGGAGGACTAGCGGGAGGTGGTGAGCAGTTCTTC.

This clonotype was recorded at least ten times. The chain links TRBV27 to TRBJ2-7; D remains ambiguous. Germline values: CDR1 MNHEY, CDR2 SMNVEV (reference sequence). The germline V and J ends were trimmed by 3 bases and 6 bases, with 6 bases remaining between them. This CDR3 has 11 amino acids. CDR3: CASSFLGEQYF. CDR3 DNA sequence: TGTGCCAGCAGTTTTCTCGGCGAGCAGTACTTC.